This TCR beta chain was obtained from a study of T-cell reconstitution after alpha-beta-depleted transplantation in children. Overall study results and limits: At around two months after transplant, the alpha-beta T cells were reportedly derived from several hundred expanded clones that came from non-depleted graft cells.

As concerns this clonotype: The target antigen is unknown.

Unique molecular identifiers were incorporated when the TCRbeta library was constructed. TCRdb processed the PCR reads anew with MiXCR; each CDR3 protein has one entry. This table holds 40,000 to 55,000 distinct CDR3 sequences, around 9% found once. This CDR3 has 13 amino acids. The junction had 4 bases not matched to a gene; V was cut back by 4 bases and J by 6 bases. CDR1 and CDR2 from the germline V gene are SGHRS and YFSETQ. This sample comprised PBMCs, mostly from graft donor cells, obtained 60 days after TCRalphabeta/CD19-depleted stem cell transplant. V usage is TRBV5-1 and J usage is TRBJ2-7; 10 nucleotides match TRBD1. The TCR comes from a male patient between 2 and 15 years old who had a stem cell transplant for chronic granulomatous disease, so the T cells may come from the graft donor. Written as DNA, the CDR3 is TGCGCCAGCAGCCAAGGACAGGGGGGCGAGCAGTACTTC. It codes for CASSQGQGGEQYF. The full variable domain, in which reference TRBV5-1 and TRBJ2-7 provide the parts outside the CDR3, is KAGVTQTPRYLIKTRGQQVTLSCSPISGHRSVSWYQQTPGQGLQFLFEYFSETQRNKGNFPGRFSGRQFSNSRSEMNVSTLELGDSALYLCASSQGQGGEQYFGPGTRLTVT.